This T cell receptor (beta chain) was identified in a study of control samples from healthy donors and cancer patients. CDR1 is SGHDT and CDR2 is YYEEEE in the germline V gene. Trimming removed 2 bases from V and 3 bases from J, with 3 bases in between. The CDR3 is 12 amino acids. The protocol was immunoSEQ multiplex PCR, while the TCRdb copy is restricted to in-frame clones and leaves out a portion. The sample has approximately 98,000 clones, around 80% seen once; the top ten hold roughly 6.5%. The sequenced sample was blood. The J gene is TRBJ1-3, the V gene TRBV5-6; unclear D gene. The source of this sequence is a young man in good health. In DNA form, the CDR3 reads TGTGCCAGCAGCTTCTTTGGAAACACCATATATTTT. Protein product: CASSFFGNTIYF.